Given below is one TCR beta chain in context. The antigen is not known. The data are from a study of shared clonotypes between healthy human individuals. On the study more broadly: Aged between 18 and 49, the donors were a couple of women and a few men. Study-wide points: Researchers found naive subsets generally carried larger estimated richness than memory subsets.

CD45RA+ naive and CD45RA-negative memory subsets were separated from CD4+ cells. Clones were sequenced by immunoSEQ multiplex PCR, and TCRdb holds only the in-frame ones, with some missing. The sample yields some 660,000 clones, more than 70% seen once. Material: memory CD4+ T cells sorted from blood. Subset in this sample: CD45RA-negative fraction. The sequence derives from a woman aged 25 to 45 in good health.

The CDR3 DNA is TGTGCCAGCAGCCCGGGGGGGGCCTACAATGAGCAGTTCTTC. The encoded protein is CASSPGGAYNEQFF. The J gene is TRBJ2-1, the V gene TRBV27, with 8 bases identical to TRBD2. CDR3 length equals 14 residues. J lost 2 bases, V lost 6 bases, and 3 bases had no gene match. The germline gives CDR1 MNHEY, CDR2 SMNVEV (reference sequence).